Each of the 2 T cell receptor beta chains below was sequenced from the same sample in a study of T-cell reconstitution after alpha-beta-depleted transplantation in children. The TCRbeta library was prepared with unique molecular identifiers. Each CDR3 protein is one row after TCRdb ran MiXCR on the PCR reads. The profile covers over 150,000 distinct CDR3 sequences, with roughly 7% appearing a single time and around 5% taken by the ten largest. Sequenced here: PBMCs, sampled before TCRalphabeta/CD19-depleted stem cell transplant. These receptors came from a boy aged 2 to 10 with acute lymphoblastic leukemia, due to receive a stem cell transplant.

This clonotype was found many times. The V gene is TRBV4-3, the J gene TRBJ2-5; possible D gene TRBD2, 7 bases. The CDR3 covers 18 residues. The V gene lost 1 base and the J gene lost 5 bases, with 23 bases spanning the gap. Germline loops: CDR1 LGHNA, CDR2 YSLEER. This CDR3 is CASSQGGRGAVVEETQYF. Here the CDR3 DNA reads TGCGCCAGCAGCCAAGGCGGCCGGGGGGCAGTTGTAGAGGAGACCCAGTACTTC.

This clonotype came up many times. The rearrangement joins TRBV7-2 to TRBJ2-7; 8 nucleotides line up with TRBD1. CDR3 length: 15 residues. Per the germline V gene, CDR1 is SGHTA and CDR2 is FQGNSA. J was trimmed by 6 bases and V by 3 bases; bases with no gene match: 10. CDR3 loop: CASSLDPGQVFEQYF. CDR3 coding DNA: TGTGCCAGCAGCTTGGATCCGGGACAGGTATTCGAGCAGTACTTC.